This TCR beta chain was sequenced for a study of CD8 T cells in Susac syndrome. RNA in amounts of about 0.5 to 1 ug was reverse transcribed with random hexamers. Each CDR3 protein is one row after TCRdb ran MiXCR on the immunoSEQ multiplex PCR reads. The sample records tens of thousands of distinct CDR3 sequences, just over 90% being singletons. The clonotype originates from a human donor with Susac syndrome. Material for sequencing was CD4+ T cells from PBMCs.

This chain's CDR3 is CASSQRQGEEKLFF. CDR3 sequence (DNA): TGTGCCAGCAGTCAGAGACAGGGGGAGGAAAAACTGTTTTTT. The chain uses TRBV28 and TRBJ1-4, with 9 bases identical to TRBD1. The V gene end was trimmed by 5 bases and the J gene end by 8 bases; junction bases not matched to a gene: 6. There are 14 residues in the CDR3. Germline loops: CDR1 MDHEN, CDR2 SYDVKM. Looking up the rest from reference TRBV28 and TRBJ1-4 gives the full variable domain: DVKVTQSSRYLVKRTGEKVFLECVQDMDHENMFWYRQDPGLGLRLIYFSYDVKMKEKGDIPEGYSVSREKKERFSLILESASTNQTSMYLCASSQRQGEEKLFFGSGTQLSVL.